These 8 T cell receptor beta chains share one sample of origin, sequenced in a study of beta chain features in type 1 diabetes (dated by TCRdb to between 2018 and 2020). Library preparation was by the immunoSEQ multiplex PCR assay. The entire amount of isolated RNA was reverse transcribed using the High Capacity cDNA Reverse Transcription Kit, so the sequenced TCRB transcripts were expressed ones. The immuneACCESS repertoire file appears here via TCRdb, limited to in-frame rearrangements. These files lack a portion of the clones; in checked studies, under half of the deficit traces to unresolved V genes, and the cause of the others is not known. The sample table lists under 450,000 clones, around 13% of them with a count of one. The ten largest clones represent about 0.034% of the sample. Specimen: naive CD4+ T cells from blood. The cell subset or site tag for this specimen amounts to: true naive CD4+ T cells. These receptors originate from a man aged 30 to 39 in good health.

The CDR3 DNA reads as TGTGCCAGCAGAAGGGACACCGGGGTCTATGGCTACACCTTC. Its protein product is CASRRDTGVYGYTF. J is TRBJ1-2 and V is TRBV9; a possible D gene is TRBD1 (6 bases). Trimming stripped 5 bases from V and 4 bases from J, with 15 bases between. The CDR3 runs to 14 residues. Per the germline V gene, CDR1 is SGDLS and CDR2 is YYNGEE.

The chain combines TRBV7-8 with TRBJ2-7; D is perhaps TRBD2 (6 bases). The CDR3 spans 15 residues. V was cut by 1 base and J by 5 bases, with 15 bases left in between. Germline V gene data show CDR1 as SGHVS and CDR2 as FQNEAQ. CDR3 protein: CASSLELAGLDEQYF. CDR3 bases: TGTGCCAGCAGCTTAGAGTTGGCGGGGCTTGACGAGCAGTACTTC.

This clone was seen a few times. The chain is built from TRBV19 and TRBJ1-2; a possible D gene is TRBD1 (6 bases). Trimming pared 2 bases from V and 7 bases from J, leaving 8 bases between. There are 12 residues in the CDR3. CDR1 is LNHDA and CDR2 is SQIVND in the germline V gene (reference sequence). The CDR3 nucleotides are TGTGCCAGTAGTATAAGGACAGCTGGCTACACCTTC. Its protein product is CASSIRTAGYTF.

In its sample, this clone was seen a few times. In nucleotides, the CDR3 is TGCAGCGTTCTCAGGGGTCAGAACACTGAAGCTTTCTTT. It specifies CSVLRGQNTEAFF. The V call is TRBV29-1, the J call TRBJ1-1; D possibly corresponds to TRBD1 (6 bases). Trimming took off 5 bases at V and 1 base at J, with 11 bases between the two ends. The germline gives CDR1 SQVTM, CDR2 ANQGSEA. The CDR3 runs 13 residues. Looking up the rest from reference TRBV29-1 and TRBJ1-1 gives the full variable domain: SAVISQKPSRDICQRGTSLTIQCQVDSQVTMMFWYRQQPGQSLTLIATANQGSEATYESGFVIDKFPISRPNLTFSTLTVSNMSPEDSSIYLCSVLRGQNTEAFFGQGTRLTVV.

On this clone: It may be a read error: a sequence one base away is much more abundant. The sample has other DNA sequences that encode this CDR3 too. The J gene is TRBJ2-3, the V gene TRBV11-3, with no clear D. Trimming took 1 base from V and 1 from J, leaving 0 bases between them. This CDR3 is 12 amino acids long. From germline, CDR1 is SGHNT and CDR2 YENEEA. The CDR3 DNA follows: TGTGCCAGCAGCTTAGGCACAGATACGCAGTATTTT. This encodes CASSLGTDTQYF.

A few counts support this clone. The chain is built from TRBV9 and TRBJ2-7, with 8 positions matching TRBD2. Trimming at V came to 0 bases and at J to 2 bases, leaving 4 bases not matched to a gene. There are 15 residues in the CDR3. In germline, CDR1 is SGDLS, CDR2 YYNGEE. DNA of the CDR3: TGTGCCAGCAGCGTAGCTGGGACTAGTACCTACGAGCAGTACTTC. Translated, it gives CASSVAGTSTYEQYF. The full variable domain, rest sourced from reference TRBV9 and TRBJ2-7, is DSGVTQTPKHLITATGQRVTLRCSPRSGDLSVYWYQQSLDQGLQFLIQYYNGEERAKGNILERFSAQQFPDLHSELNLSSLELGDSALYFCASSVAGTSTYEQYFGPGTRLTVT.

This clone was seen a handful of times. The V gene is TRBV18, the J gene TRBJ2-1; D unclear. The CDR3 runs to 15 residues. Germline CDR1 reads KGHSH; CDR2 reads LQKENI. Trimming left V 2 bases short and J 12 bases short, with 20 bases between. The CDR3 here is CASSPGYQIPPGQFF. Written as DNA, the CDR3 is TGTGCCAGCTCACCAGGGTACCAGATCCCGCCTGGGCAGTTCTTC.

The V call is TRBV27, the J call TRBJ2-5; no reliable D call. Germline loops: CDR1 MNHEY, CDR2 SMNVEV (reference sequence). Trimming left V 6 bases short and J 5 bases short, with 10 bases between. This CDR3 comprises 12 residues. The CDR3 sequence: CASSSIGETQYF. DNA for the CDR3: TGTGCCAGCAGCTCAATAGGGGAGACCCAGTACTTC.